The T cell receptor (beta chain) under discussion was sequenced for a study of blood T cells in healthy people across ages. The use of a sample-barcoded 5' primer and a J-beta primer mix characterized a second PCR of 7 to 11 cycles. Any given sample supplied a minimum of 2.5 million CDR3-containing paired-end reads. TCRdb processed the 5' RACE reads anew with MiXCR; each CDR3 protein has one entry. The top ten clones hold around 30% of a sample with approximately 690,000 distinct CDR3 sequences, roughly 43% of them seen once. Donor samples were obtained from healthy Caucasian individuals from Russia, aged about 6 to 100. This clonotype was counted only a few times. The sequenced sample consisted of blood. The source of this sequence is a man aged 80 or over in good health.

The CDR3 spells CASTKPATDSNQPQHF. Written as DNA, the CDR3 is TGTGCCAGCACTAAACCGGCTACAGATAGCAATCAGCCCCAGCATTTT. This rearrangement joins TRBV7-9 to TRBJ1-5; D gene uncertain. The CDR3 covers 16 residues. Per the germline V gene, CDR1 is SEHNR and CDR2 is FQNEAQ (reference sequence). Trimming left V 7 bases short and J 0 bases short, with 16 bases between.